Listed below are T cell receptor beta chains from one sample, sequenced in a study of T cell responses to AZD1222 COVID-19 vaccine. TCRdb's copy holds only in-frame clones and misses some; the assay was immunoSEQ multiplex PCR. The sample holds roughly 180,000 clones, roughly 93% seen once. The sample here was peripheral blood, taken 28 days after the second dose of the MenACWY control vaccine. The origin of the receptors is an adult who received the MenACWY meningococcal vaccine as a control. CDR3s include the opening cysteine and the closing phenylalanine or tryptophan. D genes are given only for firm matches. The size entry is marked missing in some rows and otherwise reads once, few, many or a size class.

size,D,J,V,CDR3,DNA
-,-,TRBJ2-1,TRBV27,CASSPRGNSYNEQFF,TGTGCCAGCAGTCCCCGGGGGAACTCATACAATGAGCAGTTCTTC
-,TRBD1,TRBJ1-2,TRBV5-6,CASRRQGDGYTF,TGTGCCAGCAGACGTCAGGGGGACGGCTACACCTTC
-,-,TRBJ1-2,TRBV19,CASSSMGHRGNNYGYTF,TGTGCCAGTAGTAGTATGGGACACCGCGGAAATAACTATGGCTACACCTTC
-,TRBD2,TRBJ2-7,TRBV7-2,CASSPPGGAYEQYF,TGTGCCAGCAGCCCCCCGGGAGGGGCCTACGAGCAGTACTTC
-,TRBD1,TRBJ2-2,TRBV4-2,CASSQGGQGANGELFF,TGTGCCAGCAGCCAAGGAGGACAGGGGGCTAACGGGGAGCTGTTTTTT
-,-,TRBJ2-7,TRBV6-5,CASSYSRGAYEQYF,TGTGCCAGCAGTTACTCCCGGGGAGCCTACGAGCAGTACTTC
-,-,TRBJ1-6,TRBV5-5,CASSLETAGLTLHF,TGTGCCAGCAGCTTGGAGACAGCGGGTTTAACCCTCCACTTT
-,-,TRBJ1-2,TRBV25-1,CASSEGGSEVYGYTF,TGTGCCAGCAGTGAAGGCGGCAGCGAAGTCTATGGCTACACCTTC
-,-,TRBJ2-4,TRBV2,CASSDSGLAKNIQYF,TGTGCCAGCAGCGATAGCGGTTTAGCCAAAAACATTCAGTACTTC
few,-,TRBJ1-2,TRBV6-5,CASSYSSIYGYTF,TGTGCCAGCAGTTACTCTTCCATCTATGGCTACACCTTC
-,-,TRBJ1-5,TRBV5-6,CASSRGDGNQPQHF,TGTGCCAGCAGCCGGGGGGATGGCAATCAGCCCCAGCATTTT
-,-,TRBJ1-2,TRBV19,CATKGTGRWDYGYTF,TGTGCCACAAAGGGCACAGGGCGCTGGGACTATGGCTACACCTTC
once,-,TRBJ1-5,TRBV4-3,CASSQAQGANQPQHF,TGCGCCAGCAGCCAAGCCCAAGGAGCCAATCAGCCCCAGCATTTT
once,-,TRBJ1-1,TRBV30,CAWSGASSEAFF,TGTGCCTGGAGTGGGGCGTCGAGTGAAGCTTTCTTT
-,TRBD1,TRBJ1-2,TRBV5-5,CASSFSDRGLYGYTF,TGTGCCAGCAGCTTCTCCGACAGGGGCCTCTATGGCTACACCTTC
-,-,TRBJ2-3,TRBV24-1,CATSDGKASADTQYF,TGTGCCACCAGTGATGGAAAGGCAAGCGCAGATACGCAGTATTTT
-,-,TRBJ1-2,TRBV7-2,CASSLEGFYGYTF,TGTGCCAGCAGCTTAGAAGGGTTCTATGGCTACACCTTC
-,-,TRBJ1-3,TRBV5-1,CASSPSGQSRNTIYF,TGCGCCAGCAGCCCATCGGGGCAGAGCCGAAACACCATATATTTT
-,TRBD1,TRBJ1-4,TRBV7-9,CASSPTDRGGEKLFF,TGTGCCAGCAGCCCCACGGACAGGGGAGGTGAAAAACTGTTTTTT
-,TRBD2,TRBJ2-3,TRBV28,CASSLSGGAKDTQYF,TGTGCCAGCAGTTTATCCGGGGGGGCCAAAGATACGCAGTATTTT
-,-,TRBJ2-2,TRBV3-1/TRBV3-2,CASSLGTPTGELFF,TGTGCCAGCAGCCTAGGGACCCCGACCGGGGAGCTGTTTTTT
-,-,TRBJ2-2,TRBV5-5,CASRKTGSLDTGELFF,TGTGCCAGCAGAAAAACTGGGTCTCTAGATACCGGGGAGCTGTTTTTT
once,-,TRBJ1-2,TRBV19,CASSIEPGNGYTF,TGTGCCAGTAGTATAGAGCCAGGGAATGGCTACACCTTC
-,-,TRBJ1-2,TRBV7-3,CASSLGNSYGYTF,TGTGCCAGCAGCCTAGGGAACAGCTATGGCTACACCTTC
-,-,TRBJ1-6,TRBV6-5,CASSKEGYSPLHF,TGTGCCAGCAGTAAGGAGGGTTATTCACCCCTCCACTTT
few,TRBD1,TRBJ2-7,TRBV5-1,CASSLSTGATGEQYF,TGCGCCAGCAGCCTATCGACAGGGGCGACTGGGGAGCAGTACTTC
-,-,TRBJ2-2,TRBV2,CASSRGLATGELFF,TGTGCCAGCAGTCGAGGGTTGGCCACCGGGGAGCTGTTTTTT
-,-,TRBJ2-2,TRBV18,CASSPRLSDSNTGELFF,TGTGCCAGCTCACCACGGTTATCGGACAGTAACACCGGGGAGCTGTTTTTT
-,-,TRBJ1-6,TRBV5-1,CASSLEAVGNSPLHF,TGCGCCAGCAGCTTGGAGGCGGTAGGGAATTCACCCCTCCACTTT
-,-,TRBJ1-2,TRBV15,CATGGGGKANYGYTF,TGTGCCACCGGGGGCGGGGGGAAAGCTAACTATGGCTACACCTTC
-,-,TRBJ1-5,TRBV28,CASSPSVGQIGNQPQHF,TGTGCCAGCAGCCCCTCGGTTGGGCAAATTGGCAATCAGCCCCAGCATTTT
-,-,TRBJ1-1,TRBV18,CASSPLTGRFTEAFF,TGTGCCAGCTCACCACTGACGGGCCGTTTCACTGAAGCTTTCTTT
-,-,TRBJ2-1,TRBV12-3/TRBV12-4,CASSLASSNEQFF,TGTGCCAGCAGTTTAGCTTCCTCCAATGAGCAGTTCTTC
-,TRBD1,TRBJ2-7,TRBV28,CASSSSGQGAYEQYF,TGTGCCAGCAGTTCATCGGGACAGGGGGCCTACGAGCAGTACTTC
-,-,TRBJ1-5,TRBV12-3/TRBV12-4,CASSWGDDQPQHF,TGTGCCAGCAGCTGGGGGGATGATCAGCCCCAGCATTTT
-,-,TRBJ1-1,TRBV18,CASSPELVSHTEAFF,TGTGCCAGCTCACCAGAATTGGTCAGTCACACTGAAGCTTTCTTT
few,-,TRBJ1-4,TRBV4-3,CASSQNQGNEKLFF,TGCGCCAGCAGCCAAAACCAGGGAAATGAAAAACTGTTTTTT
-,-,TRBJ2-7,TRBV6-2/TRBV6-3,CASSWGVRGYEQYF,TGTGCCAGCAGTTGGGGGGTCAGGGGCTACGAGCAGTACTTC
-,TRBD2,TRBJ2-1,TRBV5-1,CASSSEGGGAYNEQFF,TGCGCCAGCAGCTCGGAAGGCGGGGGGGCCTACAATGAGCAGTTCTTC
-,-,TRBJ1-4,TRBV30,CAWSGTGTAGKLFF,TGTGCCTGGAGCGGAACAGGGACTGCCGGAAAACTGTTTTTT
-,-,TRBJ1-3,TRBV5-8,CASSLVFGGPASGNTIYF,TGTGCCAGCAGCTTGGTGTTCGGGGGCCCAGCCTCTGGAAACACCATATATTTT
-,-,TRBJ1-1,TRBV6-6,CASSGVGNTEAFF,TGTGCCAGTTCAGGGGTGGGGAACACTGAAGCTTTCTTT
-,TRBD1,TRBJ1-6,TRBV5-1,CASSSGQGEGSYNSPLHF,TGCGCCAGCAGCTCTGGACAGGGGGAAGGGTCCTATAATTCACCCCTCCACTTT
-,TRBD2,TRBJ2-3,TRBV5-4,CASSPPGTSVNTQYF,TGTGCCAGCAGCCCCCCAGGGACTAGCGTTAATACGCAGTATTTT
-,TRBD1,TRBJ2-7,TRBV5-4,CASSFKGAQQYF,TGTGCCAGCAGCTTTAAGGGGGCACAGCAGTACTTC